The T cell receptor beta chain under discussion was sequenced for a study of T cell responses to AZD1222 COVID-19 vaccine. Using immunoSEQ multiplex PCR, the repertoire was profiled, and TCRdb retains in-frame clones only, with some absent. The data contain 110,000 or so clones, around 89% of them seen just once; the ten biggest clones take up approximately 3.5%. Points on this clone: Its target is unknown.

Study conclusions and caveats: Spike regions recognized by vaccine-associated CD4 TCRs spanned the protein, led by 160-218 and 743-854.

Per germline, CDR1 MNHEY and CDR2 SMNVEV (reference sequence). Trimming removed 2 bases at V and 8 bases at J, with 13 bases between. The CDR3 loop spans 14 amino acids. Some second doses came at about 4 weeks and others at about 12 weeks; these were pooled. Specimen: peripheral blood, collected 28 days after the second AZD1222 dose. The rearrangement uses TRBV27 and TRBJ2-1; D is perhaps TRBD1 or TRBD2 (5 bases each). The TCR was taken from an adult who received the AZD1222 COVID-19 vaccine. The DNA for the CDR3 is TGTGCCAGCAGTTTAGGGACCGGACGACATGAGCAGTTCTTC. Translating gives CASSLGTGRHEQFF.